Presented here are 3 T cell receptor beta chains from one specimen sequenced in a study of T cells in Graves' hyperthyroidism and ophthalmopathy. From RNA transcripts, TCR beta CDR3 regions were amplified. Researchers ran a first-round RT-PCR on the TCR CDR3 using the HTBI primer set. A single record per CDR3 protein comes from TCRdb applying MiXCR to the multiplex PCR reads. The table has about 560,000 distinct CDR3 sequences, less than 20% seen once. The sequenced material came from blood. The source of these receptors is a woman in her 30s with Graves' hyperthyroidism.

In its sample, this clonotype was seen many times. This rearrangement joins TRBV7-9 to TRBJ2-3; TRBD2 agrees at 7 bases. With V trimmed by 6 bases and J by 6 bases, 12 bases remained unmatched. The germline gives CDR1 SEHNR, CDR2 FQNEAQ (reference sequence). CDR3 length: 15 residues. This CDR3 reads CASRTSGTPGDTQYF. Written as DNA, the CDR3 is TGTGCCAGCAGAACCAGCGGGACCCCCGGGGATACGCAGTATTTT.

This clonotype was detected many times. The V and J genes are TRBV30 and TRBJ1-1; D remains ambiguous. Germline V gives CDR1 GTSNPN, CDR2 SVGIG (reference sequence). The ends were cut back, 2 bases at V and 0 bases at J, with 10 bases in the middle. The CDR3 runs 14 residues. The CDR3 sequence is CAWSSWVLNTEAFF. CDR3 DNA sequence: TGTGCCTGGAGTAGCTGGGTTTTGAACACTGAAGCTTTCTTT. Complete variable domain (other parts from reference TRBV30 and TRBJ1-1): SQTIHQWPATLVQPVGSPLSLECTVEGTSNPNLYWYRQAAGRGLQLLFYSVGIGQISSEVPQNLSASRPQDRQFILSSKKLLLSDSGFYLCAWSSWVLNTEAFFGQGTRLTVV.

This clonotype has ten or more counts. CDR3 in DNA: TGTGCCAGCAGTTTCCTGAGAGAGCAGTACTTC. Its protein product is CASSFLREQYF. The rearrangement uses TRBV28 and TRBJ2-7; no firm D call. This CDR3 comprises 11 residues. V lost 3 bases and J 7 bases, leaving 7 bases between the germline ends. Germline assignment: CDR1 MDHEN and CDR2 SYDVKM.